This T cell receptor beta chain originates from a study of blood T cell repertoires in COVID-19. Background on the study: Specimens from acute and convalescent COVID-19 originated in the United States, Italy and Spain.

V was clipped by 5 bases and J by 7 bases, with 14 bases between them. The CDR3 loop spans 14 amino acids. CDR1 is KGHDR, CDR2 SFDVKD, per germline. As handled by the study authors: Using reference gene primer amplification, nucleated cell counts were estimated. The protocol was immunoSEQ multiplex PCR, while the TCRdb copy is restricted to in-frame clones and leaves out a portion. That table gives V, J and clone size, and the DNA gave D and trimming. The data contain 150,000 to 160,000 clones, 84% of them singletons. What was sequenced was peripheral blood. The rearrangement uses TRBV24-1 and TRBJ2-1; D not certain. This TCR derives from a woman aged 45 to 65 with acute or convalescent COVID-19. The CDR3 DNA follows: TGTGCCACCAGTGGTTATATCGGGTCAAATGAGCAGTTCTTC. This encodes CATSGYIGSNEQFF.